Listed below are T cell receptor beta chains from one sample, sequenced in a study of CD8 T cells in ankylosing spondylitis. One entry per CDR3 protein results from TCRdb running MiXCR on the 5' RACE reads. The table lists some 840,000 distinct CDR3 sequences, 12% of them singletons. The sample was blood, either unsorted or a sorted T cell fraction (not recorded which). Source of these receptors: a male donor with ankylosing spondylitis. The CDR3 runs from the conserved cysteine through the conserved F or W. Each record gives: D gene, clone size, J gene, V gene, CDR3 protein, CDR3 DNA. D genes are given only for firm matches. Clone size is given for some rows only: seen once, a few or many times, or a class if the clone is expanded.

NA,few,TRBJ1-1,TRBV20-1,CSARLTTAFF,TGCAGTGCTAGACTTACTACGGCTTTCTTT
NA,NA,TRBJ2-2,TRBV7-6,CASSGSGGIAGELFF,TGTGCCAGCAGCGGAAGTGGGGGTATCGCCGGGGAGCTGTTTTTT
NA,NA,TRBJ1-2,TRBV6-5,CASSYTEVGYGYTF,TGTGCCAGCAGTTACACCGAGGTGGGCTATGGCTACACCTTC
NA,few,TRBJ2-2,TRBV20-1,CSATPDTGELFF,TGCAGTGCTACCCCCGACACCGGGGAGCTGTTTTTT
TRBD1,few,TRBJ1-4,TRBV20-1,CSATPGQGSEKLFF,TGCAGTGCTACCCCGGGACAGGGAAGCGAAAAACTGTTTTTT
NA,few,TRBJ2-7,TRBV7-2,CASSSRDGIYEQYF,TGTGCCAGCAGCTCCCGGGACGGAATTTATGAGCAGTACTTC
NA,many,TRBJ1-5,TRBV12-3/TRBV12-4,CASSQGGLRQPQHF,TGTGCCAGCAGTCAGGGTGGTCTTCGACAGCCCCAGCATTTT
NA,NA,TRBJ1-1,TRBV9,CASSVASVGSGNTEAFF,TGTGCCAGCAGCGTAGCCTCCGTTGGTTCGGGAAATACTGAAGCTTTCTTT
NA,NA,TRBJ1-6,TRBV7-2,CASSLAQTNNSPLHF,TGTGCCAGCAGCTTAGCACAGACGAATAATTCACCCCTCCACTTT
TRBD2,NA,TRBJ2-7,TRBV18,CASSPGRLAGVGEQYF,TGTGCCAGCTCACCAGGAAGACTAGCGGGAGTCGGGGAGCAGTACTTC
TRBD1,many,TRBJ2-1,TRBV7-3,CASSPRDSREQFF,TGTGCCAGCAGCCCCCGGGACAGTCGTGAGCAGTTCTTC
NA,NA,TRBJ1-3,TRBV11-1,CASSAQGVSGNTIYF,TGTGCCAGCAGCGCCCAGGGTGTATCTGGAAACACCATATATTTT
NA,NA,TRBJ2-7,TRBV4-3,CASSQDHGFSSYEQYF,TGCGCCAGCAGCCAAGACCACGGTTTTAGCTCCTACGAGCAGTACTTC
TRBD2,NA,TRBJ2-7,TRBV5-5,CASSSSGSPLEQYF,TGTGCCAGCAGCAGTAGCGGGAGTCCCCTGGAGCAGTACTTC
NA,NA,TRBJ2-3,TRBV5-1,CASSLPTPAGAQYF,TGCGCCAGCAGCCTCCCGACCCCCGCAGGGGCGCAGTATTTT
NA,NA,TRBJ1-2,TRBV10-3,CAISGRTEYGYTF,TGTGCCATCAGTGGTAGGACGGAGTATGGCTACACCTTC
NA,many,TRBJ1-2,TRBV10-3,CAITSFSGTYGYTF,TGTGCCATCACCTCCTTCTCCGGGACGTATGGCTACACCTTC
NA,few,TRBJ1-1,TRBV5-1,CASSRSYGDTEAFF,TGCGCCAGCAGCCGCTCCTATGGGGACACTGAAGCTTTCTTT
TRBD1,NA,TRBJ2-1,TRBV6-1,CASGPQGASYNEQFF,TGTGCCAGCGGGCCACAGGGGGCTTCCTACAATGAGCAGTTCTTC
TRBD1,many,TRBJ1-2,TRBV5-1,CASRPGQGYGYTF,TGCGCCAGCAGACCCGGACAGGGCTATGGCTACACCTTC
TRBD1,few,TRBJ1-2,TRBV18,CASSPPGTGYGYTF,TGTGCCAGCTCACCTCCCGGGACAGGCTATGGCTACACCTTC
NA,NA,TRBJ2-1,TRBV20-1,CSAKSGTHPGNEQFF,TGCAGTGCAAAATCCGGGACCCACCCCGGGAATGAGCAGTTCTTC
NA,NA,TRBJ2-7,TRBV13,CASSHNRYLSYEQYF,TGTGCCAGCAGCCATAACAGGTACCTGTCCTACGAGCAGTACTTC